The next 5 T cell receptor beta chains were all read from a single sample in a study of blood T cell repertoires in COVID-19. Clones were sequenced by immunoSEQ multiplex PCR, and TCRdb holds only the in-frame ones, with some missing. The data hold some 71,000 clones, with about 90% observed a single time. Sequencing was done on a sample of peripheral blood. The receptors here all came from a man aged 45-65 years with acute or convalescent COVID-19.

The chain recombines TRBV5-1 with TRBJ1-1; 8 nucleotides match TRBD1. Germline CDR1 and CDR2: SGHRS and YFSETQ. V gave up 8 bases and J gave up 0 bases; unmatched junction bases: 6. The CDR3 contains 14 residues. In nucleotides, the CDR3 is TGCGCCAGTACGGACAGGGCTATGAACACTGAAGCTTTCTTT. Translating it yields CASTDRAMNTEAFF.

The chain employs TRBV5-6 and TRBJ1-5, with 8 bases matching TRBD1. This CDR3 contains 17 residues. Per germline, CDR1 SGHDT and CDR2 YYEEEE. V trimming: 0 bases; J trimming: 1 base; junction bases outside the gene matches: 6. CDR3 residues: CASSLEWDRLSNQPQHF. The CDR3 coding sequence is TGTGCCAGCAGCTTGGAATGGGACAGGCTGAGCAATCAGCCCCAGCATTTT. Based on the CDR3 plus reference TRBV5-6 and TRBJ1-5, the full variable domain is DAGVTQSPTHLIKTRGQQVTLRCSPKSGHDTVSWYQQALGQGPQFIFQYYEEEERQRGNFPDRFSGHQFPNYSSELNVNALLLGDSALYLCASSLEWDRLSNQPQHFGDGTRLSIL.

In its sample, this clone was seen once. The chain recombines TRBV5-1 with TRBJ2-1, with 9 bases matching TRBD2. The junction had 11 bases not matched to a gene; V was cut back by 0 bases and J by 7 bases. Germline V lookup: CDR1 SGHRS, CDR2 YFSETQ. There are 17 residues in the CDR3. The CDR3, as DNA: TGCGCCAGCAGCTTGGCCAACGGCGGGAGGGCTTGGAATGAGCAGTTCTTC. Protein product: CASSLANGGRAWNEQFF.

The chain employs TRBV7-7 and TRBJ2-5; possibly TRBD1 for D (6 bases). V was cut by 2 bases and J by 5 bases, with 12 bases left in between. This CDR3 is 14 amino acids long. Germline CDR1 is SSHAT and CDR2 is FNYEAQ (reference sequence). The CDR3 DNA reads TGTGCCAGCAGCTTAAAAACAGGGTTGGAGACCCAGTACTTC. It specifies CASSLKTGLETQYF. The entire variable domain, with the rest obtained from reference TRBV7-7 and TRBJ2-5, is as follows: GAGVSQSPRYKVTKRGQDVTLRCDPISSHATLYWYQQALGQGPEFLTYFNYEAQPDKSGLPSDRFSAERPEGSISTLTIQRTEQRDSAMYRCASSLKTGLETQYFGPGTRLLVL.

J is TRBJ1-2 and V is TRBV7-2; D may be TRBD1 (6 bases). CDR1 is SGHTA and CDR2 is FQGNSA in the germline V gene. Between the trimmed V and J ends, which lost 7 bases and 7 bases, there was a span of 19 bases. This CDR3 has 14 residues. The CDR3 reads CASTPSTGSSGYTF. CDR3 DNA: TGTGCCAGCACCCCATCAACAGGGTCGTCTGGCTACACCTTC. The variable domain in full, with the rest retrieved from reference TRBV7-2 and TRBJ1-2, is GAGVSQSPSNKVTEKGKDVELRCDPISGHTALYWYRQSLGQGLEFLIYFQGNSAPDKSGLPSDRFSAERTGGSVSTLTIQRTQQEDSAVYLCASTPSTGSSGYTFGSGTRLTVV.